A single sample gave rise to the 16 T cell receptor beta chains below, sequenced in a study of T cells after yellow fever vaccination. TCRdb fed the 5' RACE reads into MiXCR, producing one record per CDR3 protein. There are 450,000 to 550,000 distinct CDR3 sequences in the sample; just over 20% occur only once, and about 15% lies in the top ten. Sequencing used PBMCs, obtained more than 20 days after the first yellow fever vaccination. The origin of the receptors is a man aged 18 to 29 who received the YFV17D yellow fever vaccine.

The chain links TRBV20-1 to TRBJ1-5; TRBD1 matches at 12 bases. The CDR3 extends over 20 amino acids. From germline, CDR1 is DFQATT and CDR2 SNEGSKA (reference sequence). V trimming: 0 bases; J trimming: 5 bases; junction bases outside the gene matches: 17. Written as DNA, the CDR3 is TGCAGTGCTAGAGATCTTTTCGGGACAGGGGGCGGATGGCGGGATCAGCCCCAGCATTTT. Its protein is CSARDLFGTGGGWRDQPQHF.

The rearrangement uses TRBV7-8 and TRBJ2-2, with D hard to call. Deletions cut 5 bases from V and 0 bases from J, with 10 bases between. The CDR3 is made up of 15 amino acids. The germline V gene encodes CDR1 SGHVS and CDR2 FQNEAQ. This chain's CDR3 is CASSVSTSNTGELFF. In nucleotides, the CDR3 is TGTGCCAGCAGCGTTAGCACATCGAACACCGGGGAGCTGTTTTTT.

The chain recombines TRBV12-3 or TRBV12-4 with TRBJ2-3, with D perhaps matching TRBD2 (6 bases). This CDR3 spans 16 amino acids. Trimming stripped 3 bases from V and 6 bases from J, with 19 bases between. The CDR3: CASSFPGRSGMDTQYF. The CDR3 DNA reads as TGTGCCAGCAGTTTTCCAGGGAGGAGCGGTATGGATACGCAGTATTTT.

This clonotype was recorded at least ten times. The CDR3 sequence is CASSQQGNYGYTF. The CDR3 bases are TGTGCCAGCAGTCAACAGGGGAACTATGGCTACACCTTC. The chain combines TRBV3-1 with TRBJ1-2; 7 nucleotides align to TRBD1. Germline loops: CDR1 LGHDT, CDR2 YNNKEL (reference sequence). The CDR3 totals 13 residues. After removal of 6 bases from V and 2 bases from J, the junction contained 3 bases not matched to a gene.

The J gene is TRBJ1-6, the V gene TRBV27; D is perhaps TRBD1 (5 bases). The CDR3 is 18 residues long. The V end lost 0 bases, the J end lost 7 bases, and 19 bases lay between the germline ends. Germline V gene sequence: CDR1 MNHEY, CDR2 SMNVEV (reference sequence). CDR3 in DNA: TGTGCCAGCAGTTTATCGGGGGGTCCGGCACGTAAGAATTCACCCCTCCACTTT. It translates to CASSLSGGPARKNSPLHF.

This clonotype has more than one count but fewer than ten. The chain employs TRBV6-5 and TRBJ2-3, with 9 bases that match TRBD2. V shed 2 bases, J shed 5 bases, and the junction held 5 bases outside the gene matches. Germline CDR1 MNHEY, CDR2 SVGAGI. CDR3 length equals 15 residues. The CDR3 loop reads CASSYGAGGGDTQYF. The CDR3 nucleotides read TGTGCCAGCAGTTACGGGGCGGGGGGGGGAGATACGCAGTATTTT.

This clonotype was detected only a few times. The chain employs TRBV20-1 and TRBJ2-2, with D perhaps matching TRBD1 or TRBD2 (7 bases each). The germline V and J ends were trimmed by 5 bases and 6 bases, with 16 bases remaining between them. There are 14 residues in the CDR3. Germline CDR1 reads DFQATT; CDR2 reads SNEGSKA (reference sequence). The CDR3 protein is CSAPRPGGAGELFF. The CDR3 DNA follows: TGCAGTGCTCCACGTCCAGGGGGGGCCGGGGAGCTGTTTTTT.

In its sample, this clonotype was seen many times. The chain uses TRBV20-1 and TRBJ1-3; perhaps TRBD1 as D (5 bases). V dropped 6 bases and J dropped 3 bases, with 18 bases sitting between them. Germline CDR1 DFQATT, CDR2 SNEGSKA (reference sequence). The CDR3 loop spans 15 amino acids. CDR3 protein: CSARDGGAFGNTIYF. The DNA of the CDR3 is TGCAGTGCCAGGGACGGCGGGGCCTTTGGAAACACCATATATTTT.

This clonotype occurred a few times. V is TRBV20-1 and J is TRBJ2-3; weak D call: TRBD1 (5 bases). Trimming removed 6 bases from V and 5 bases from J, with 12 bases in between. This CDR3 is 12 amino acids long. From germline, CDR1 is DFQATT and CDR2 SNEGSKA (reference sequence). CDR3 residues: CSAINQGDTQYF. The CDR3 DNA is TGCAGTGCGATAAATCAGGGAGATACGCAGTATTTT.

This clonotype was found a few times. V gene TRBV6-6 combines with J gene TRBJ2-5, with D maybe TRBD2 (7 bases). Germline V gene lookup returns CDR1 MNHNY and CDR2 SVGAGI (reference sequence). V lost 6 bases, J lost 4 bases, and 12 bases lay in between. The CDR3 runs 13 residues. CDR3 sequence (DNA): TGTGCCAGCAGCTACAGGGAGGGAGAGACCCAGTACTTC. This encodes CASSYREGETQYF.

This clonotype was seen a handful of times. The chain links TRBV3-1 to TRBJ2-1; D tentatively fits TRBD1 or TRBD2 (7 bases each). V was trimmed by 3 bases and J by 3 bases, leaving 18 bases between them. The CDR3 is 17 residues long. Germline CDR1 reads LGHDT; CDR2 reads YNNKEL (reference sequence). CDR3 loop: CASSQTSTGDYYNEQFF. Written as DNA, the CDR3 is TGTGCCAGCAGCCAGACTTCTACAGGGGACTACTACAATGAGCAGTTCTTC.

This clonotype was picked up a small number of times. The rearrangement uses TRBV20-1 and TRBJ1-1; a weak D match, TRBD1 (5 bases). The ends were cut back, 6 bases at V and 7 bases at J, with 15 bases in the middle. This CDR3 region has 12 residues. Germline assignment: CDR1 DFQATT and CDR2 SNEGSKA (reference sequence). The CDR3 here is CSAPPGVGEAFF. CDR3 DNA sequence: TGCAGTGCACCGCCGGGGGTGGGTGAAGCTTTCTTT.

This chain uses TRBV7-3 with TRBJ2-2, with 11 bases lining up with TRBD2. Germline V gene data show CDR1 as SGHTA and CDR2 as FQGTGA. This CDR3 has 16 amino acids. V lost 5 bases to trimming and J lost 3 bases; unmatched junction nucleotides: 5. CDR3 nucleotide sequence: TGTGCCAGCAGCATTATAGCGGGGGGGCACACCGGGGAGCTGTTTTTT. Its protein is CASSIIAGGHTGELFF. Based on the CDR3 plus reference TRBV7-3 and TRBJ2-2, the full variable domain is GAGVSQTPSNKVTEKGKYVELRCDPISGHTALYWYRQSLGQGPEFLIYFQGTGAADDSGLPNDRFFAVRPEGSVSTLKIQRTERGDSAVYLCASSIIAGGHTGELFFGEGSRLTVL.

This clonotype has just a few counts. The chain has TRBV6-1 and TRBJ2-3, with TRBD2 identical over 10 bases. CDR1 and CDR2 (germline): MNHNS, SASEGT. The trim removed 8 bases at V and 2 bases at J, leaving 1 base unmatched. CDR3 length equals 13 residues. The CDR3 region is CASGLAVTDTQYF. The CDR3 coding sequence is TGTGCCAGCGGACTAGCGGTCACAGATACGCAGTATTTT.

CDR3 loop: CASSRGDFNSPLHF. CDR3 DNA: TGTGCCAGCAGCCGGGGGGACTTTAATTCACCCCTCCACTTT. This chain joins TRBV6-1 and TRBJ1-6; TRBD1 is a possible D gene (5 bases). V was clipped by 6 bases and J by 6 bases, with 12 bases between them. The CDR3 is made up of 14 amino acids. Germline CDR1 reads MNHNS; CDR2 reads SASEGT.

The V and J genes are TRBV11-2 and TRBJ2-7; the D gene could be TRBD1 or TRBD2 (5 bases each). This CDR3 region has 14 residues. V was trimmed by 3 bases and J by 1 base, leaving 10 bases between them. Germline CDR1 reads SGHAT; CDR2 reads FQNNGV. The CDR3 is CASSLGDLSYEQYF. The CDR3 DNA reads TGTGCCAGCAGCTTGGGGGACCTTTCCTACGAGCAGTACTTC. The complete variable domain, with remaining parts taken from reference TRBV11-2 and TRBJ2-7, reads EAGVAQSPRYKIIEKRQSVAFWCNPISGHATLYWYQQILGQGPKLLIQFQNNGVVDDSQLPKDRFSAERLKGVDSTLKIQPAKLEDSAVYLCASSLGDLSYEQYFGPGTRLTVT.